The 15 T cell receptor beta chains in this list originate from one sample, sequenced in a study of blood T cells in healthy people across ages. The authors ran a second PCR of about 6 to 11 cycles using a sample-barcoded 5' primer and a J-beta primer mix. Using its own MiXCR run on the 5' RACE reads, TCRdb lists one record per CDR3 protein. Of some 1.4 million distinct CDR3 sequences in the sample, 42% are singletons; the top ten hold roughly 7.7%. Sequenced: blood. All receptors derive from a woman aged 18-29 years in good health.

This clonotype showed up just a few times. V is TRBV5-1 and J is TRBJ2-1; the match to TRBD2 covers 9 bases. The CDR3 has 16 residues. Looked up from germline, CDR1 is SGHRS and CDR2 is YFSETQ. Trimming cost V 6 bases and J 4 bases; bases outside gene matches: 11. CDR3 in DNA: TGCGCCAGCACGGGTAGCGGGAGTACCCTGTACAATGAGCAGTTCTTC. It specifies CASTGSGSTLYNEQFF. Combining the CDR3 with reference TRBV5-1 and TRBJ2-1 gives the whole variable domain KAGVTQTPRYLIKTRGQQVTLSCSPISGHRSVSWYQQTPGQGLQFLFEYFSETQRNKGNFPGRFSGRQFSNSRSEMNVSTLELGDSALYLCASTGSGSTLYNEQFFGPGTRLTVL.

This clonotype has only a few counts. The chain combines TRBV6-1 with TRBJ1-2, with 9 bases aligning to TRBD1. J lost 4 bases, V lost 8 bases, and 5 bases had no gene match. The CDR3 is made up of 13 amino acids. Germline CDR1 and CDR2: MNHNS and SASEGT. CDR3 in amino acids: CASGTGGFYGYTF. DNA of the CDR3: TGTGCCAGCGGTACAGGGGGCTTCTATGGCTACACCTTC.

This clonotype was observed a handful of times. The rearrangement links TRBV4-1 to TRBJ2-5; D not resolved. Trimming shortened V by 0 bases and J by 13 bases, and 15 bases separated the two germline ends. Germline CDR1 reads MGHRA; CDR2 reads YSYEKL. The CDR3 loop spans 13 amino acids. CDR3 in amino acids: CASSQETPELRYF. Here the CDR3 DNA reads TGCGCCAGCAGCCAAGAAACTCCTGAGCTCCGGTACTTC.

The rearrangement links TRBV2 to TRBJ2-6; TRBD1 might be the D (5 bases). The V end was cut by 8 bases, the J end by 0 bases, with 11 bases between. Germline CDR1 reads SNHLY; CDR2 reads FYNNEI. The CDR3 has 15 residues. CDR3 nucleotides: TGTGCCAGCCGGCAGGGCCTCTCTGGGGCCAACGTCCTGACTTTC. This sequence encodes CASRQGLSGANVLTF.

CDR3 sequence (DNA): TGTGCCAGCAGTTTTGGGGAGGGGAGCGAGCAGTACTTC. Its translation: CASSFGEGSEQYF. The chain employs TRBV27 and TRBJ2-5, with TRBD2 identical over 7 bases. The closer fit of TRBJ2-7 to the DNA end suggests the J call may be wrong. This CDR3 region has 13 residues. Germline CDR1 reads MNHEY; CDR2 reads SMNVEV (reference sequence).

The rearrangement links TRBV2 to TRBJ2-3, with 10 positions matching TRBD2. The CDR3 is 17 amino acids. CDR1 is SNHLY and CDR2 is FYNNEI in the germline V gene. J lost 2 bases, V lost 6 bases, and 11 bases had no gene match. CDR3 in DNA: TGTGCCAGCAGAAGAAAGCGGGAGGGCTACGACACAGATACGCAGTATTTT. It encodes CASRRKREGYDTDTQYF.

The chain couples TRBV6-5 to TRBJ1-1; possible D gene TRBD1, 5 bases. With 5 bases removed from V and 8 bases from J, the gap between germline ends came to 12 bases. The length of the CDR3 is 12 residues. Germline CDR1 MNHEY, CDR2 SVGAGI. CDR3 residues: CASSPRQSEAFF. The CDR3 DNA reads as TGTGCCAGCAGTCCTAGACAGTCGGAAGCTTTCTTT.

CDR3: CASSFGQGIGTQYF. The CDR3, as DNA: TGTGCCAGCAGTTTCGGCCAGGGTATTGGTACGCAGTATTTT. This rearrangement joins TRBV12-3 or TRBV12-4 to TRBJ2-3, with D perhaps matching TRBD1 (5 bases). V was shortened by 3 bases and J by 8 bases, with 15 bases between the two germline ends. This CDR3 spans 14 amino acids.

V usage is TRBV19 and J usage is TRBJ2-6; the D is unclear. Germline V gene data show CDR1 as LNHDA and CDR2 as SQIVND (reference sequence). The CDR3 has 15 amino acids. The ends were cut back, 3 bases at V and 4 bases at J, with 10 bases in the middle. In DNA, the CDR3 is TGTGCCAGTAGTATCGAGTCAGCGGGGGCCAACGTCCTGACTTTC. This sequence encodes CASSIESAGANVLTF.

The V gene is TRBV28, the J gene TRBJ2-5, with 8 bases identical to TRBD2. TRBJ2-7 matches the DNA end more closely, so the J call is doubtful. CDR1 MDHEN and CDR2 SYDVKM come from the germline V gene. The CDR3 consists of 14 residues. The CDR3 is CASSVTGGRYEQYF. The CDR3 nucleotides are TGTGCCAGCAGTGTTACGGGGGGGCGCTACGAGCAGTACTTC.

This clonotype was seen only a few times. The chain has TRBV7-8 and TRBJ2-2; tentative D call: TRBD1 (6 bases). The V gene lost 7 bases and the J gene lost 3 bases, with 12 bases spanning the gap. This CDR3 is 14 amino acids long. Germline CDR1 is SGHVS and CDR2 is FQNEAQ. The CDR3 region is CASMRNRDTGELFF. The CDR3 bases are TGTGCCAGCATGCGGAACAGGGACACCGGGGAGCTGTTTTTT.

V is TRBV4-2 and J is TRBJ2-5; 16 nucleotides line up with TRBD2. This CDR3 has 17 amino acids. Germline CDR1 LGHNA, CDR2 YNFKEQ. The trim removed 4 bases at V and 11 bases at J, leaving 13 bases unmatched. The CDR3 loop is CASSPGLAGGGPHEQYF. CDR3 nucleotides: TGTGCCAGCAGCCCGGGACTAGCGGGAGGGGGTCCGCATGAGCAGTACTTC.

This clonotype was seen only a few times. V and J are TRBV2 and TRBJ2-6; D remains unclear. This CDR3 is 14 amino acids long. Trimming stripped 5 bases from V and 4 bases from J, with 9 bases between. CDR1 is SNHLY and CDR2 is FYNNEI in the germline V gene. The CDR3, as DNA: TGTGCCAGCAGTCCGGACCTCGGGGCCAACGTCCTGACTTTC. Translating it yields CASSPDLGANVLTF.

The chain combines TRBV7-9 with TRBJ1-2; TRBD1 might be the D (6 bases). The CDR3 consists of 16 residues. Trimming shortened V by 0 bases and J by 2 bases, and 13 bases separated the two germline ends. Germline V gene data show CDR1 as SEHNR and CDR2 as FQNEAQ (reference sequence). The CDR3 protein is CASSLAGTQQNYGYTF. The CDR3 region has the DNA TGTGCCAGCAGCTTAGCGGGGACACAACAAAACTATGGCTACACCTTC.

This clonotype was seen more than once but under ten times. The chain uses TRBV6-5 and TRBJ1-1; a possible D gene is TRBD1 (5 bases). The V gene lost 8 bases and the J gene lost 4 bases, with 14 bases spanning the gap. Germline loops: CDR1 MNHEY, CDR2 SVGAGI. The CDR3 totals 13 residues. CDR3 DNA: TGTGCCAGCCATACCGGGGGGAGCACTGAAGCTTTCTTT. It is translated as CASHTGGSTEAFF.